The 9 T cell receptor beta chains given below trace back to one sample, sequenced in a study of shared clonotypes between healthy human individuals. Generated by immunoSEQ multiplex PCR, the TCRdb table keeps only in-frame clones and is missing some. This sample carries approximately 2,000,000 clones, about nine tenths of them seen once, and the ten largest clones take 0.3% to 0.4%. The sample comprised naive CD4+ T cells from PBMCs. Documented subset: CD45RA+ positively selected. The receptors come from a man aged 18 to 30 in good health. Some clones in this sample may be carry-over from other donors' samples.

V gene TRBV11-2 combines with J gene TRBJ2-7; TRBD2 might be the D (6 bases). Germline V gene data show CDR1 as SGHAT and CDR2 as FQNNGV. V lost 3 bases and J lost 9, with 27 bases in between. This CDR3 has 17 residues. CDR3 nucleotides: TGTGCCAGCAGCTTCCTCCCGGGACTTAATAAAGGGTTAGGGCAGTACTTC. It translates to CASSFLPGLNKGLGQYF.

Of note for this clone: Other nucleotide sequences in the sample specify the same CDR3. The V call is TRBV18, the J call TRBJ2-3; TRBD1 matches at 9 bases. This CDR3 comprises 15 residues. Germline CDR1 KGHSH, CDR2 LQKENI. V shed 3 bases, J shed 1 base, and the junction held 2 bases outside the gene matches. CDR3 coding DNA: TGTGCCAGCTCACCGAGGACAGGGGGCACAGATACGCAGTATTTT. This gives the protein CASSPRTGGTDTQYF.

V usage is TRBV5-1 and J usage is TRBJ2-1; a weak D match, TRBD2 (6 bases). CDR3 length: 13 residues. Germline CDR1 and CDR2: SGHRS and YFSETQ. Trimming removed 4 bases at V and 8 bases at J, with 13 bases between. The CDR3 sequence is CASSPEGWDEQFF. The CDR3 DNA reads as TGCGCCAGCAGCCCGGAGGGGTGGGATGAGCAGTTCTTC.

The chain is built from TRBV27 and TRBJ2-3; TRBD2 matches 7 bases. V shed 9 bases and J 5 bases; nucleotides not matched to a gene: 8. The CDR3 is 13 amino acids. Germline loops: CDR1 MNHEY, CDR2 SMNVEV (reference sequence). CDR3 DNA: TGTGCCAGTAAAGCGGGGTGGGGAGATACGCAGTATTTT. Its translation is CASKAGWGDTQYF.

Points on this clone: Other nucleotide sequences in the sample specify the same CDR3. The genes are TRBV5-1 and TRBJ2-1; TRBD1 agrees at 7 bases. The germline gives CDR1 SGHRS, CDR2 YFSETQ. J gave up 4 bases and V 0 bases, and 1 base lay outside the gene matches. The CDR3 runs to 14 residues. The CDR3 DNA sequence: TGCGCCAGCAGCTTGGGGGACAGATACAATGAGCAGTTCTTC. Amino acids: CASSLGDRYNEQFF.

The chain carries TRBV28 and TRBJ2-2, with D unresolved. There are 15 residues in the CDR3. Per germline, CDR1 MDHEN and CDR2 SYDVKM. V lost 6 bases, J lost 2 bases, and 13 bases lay in between. CDR3 region: CASRPMTRNTGELFF. In nucleotides, the CDR3 is TGTGCCAGCAGACCAATGACAAGAAACACCGGGGAGCTGTTTTTT.

V usage is TRBV19 and J usage is TRBJ2-1; D may be TRBD1 (6 bases). The length of the CDR3 is 13 residues. Germline V gives CDR1 LNHDA, CDR2 SQIVND (reference sequence). The V end lost 6 bases, the J end lost 15 bases, and 21 bases lay between the germline ends. This chain's CDR3 is CASSPYKGEHPFF. Here the CDR3 DNA reads TGTGCCAGTAGCCCGTATAAGGGGGAGCATCCGTTCTTC.

The rearrangement joins TRBV7-6 to TRBJ2-5; possibly TRBD2 for D (6 bases). This CDR3 is 15 amino acids long. Germline lookup yields CDR1 SGHVS and CDR2 FNYEAQ. V gave up 5 bases and J gave up 7 bases, with 20 bases separating them. The DNA for the CDR3 is TGTGCCAGCAGCCCCCTCCGGGGGAAGTTGGGGACCCAGTACTTC. Translating gives CASSPLRGKLGTQYF. Combining the CDR3 with reference TRBV7-6 and TRBJ2-5 gives the whole variable domain GAGVSQSPRYKVTKRGQDVALRCDPISGHVSLYWYRQALGQGPEFLTYFNYEAQQDKSGLPNDRFSAERPEGSISTLTIQRTEQRDSAMYRCASSPLRGKLGTQYFGPGTRLLVL.

The V and J genes are TRBV5-1 and TRBJ2-5, with D maybe TRBD1 (7 bases). The germline V gene has CDR1 SGHRS and CDR2 YFSETQ. Trimming stripped 5 bases from V and 3 bases from J, with 14 bases between. This CDR3 spans 14 amino acids. CDR3 nucleotide sequence: TGCGCCAGCAGTCCGCCCAGGGGGGAAGAGACCCAGTACTTC. This encodes CASSPPRGEETQYF. The whole variable domain, filled in from reference TRBV5-1 and TRBJ2-5, reads KAGVTQTPRYLIKTRGQQVTLSCSPISGHRSVSWYQQTPGQGLQFLFEYFSETQRNKGNFPGRFSGRQFSNSRSEMNVSTLELGDSALYLCASSPPRGEETQYFGPGTRLLVL.